Shown below are 26 T cell receptor beta chains from a single sample sequenced in a study of T cells in tumors after PD-1 blockade. Data came from immunoSEQ multiplex PCR; TCRdb stores just in-frame clones and leaves some out. The sample contains just under 65,000 clones, about 74% of which appear only once. The material sequenced was PBMCs, taken after anti-PD-1 treatment. The receptor set was obtained from a human donor with basal cell carcinoma.

The chain recombines TRBV30 with TRBJ1-6; TRBD1 might be the D (6 bases). Germline V gene data show CDR1 as GTSNPN and CDR2 as SVGIG (reference sequence). The CDR3 sequence is 15 residues long. Trimming stripped 2 bases from V and 7 bases from J, with 15 bases between. The CDR3 region has the DNA TGTGCCTGGAGTTTTCCCGGGGGCGAAAATTCACCCCTCCACTTT. Translated: CAWSFPGGENSPLHF.

This chain joins TRBV19 and TRBJ1-5, with unresolved D. Per the germline V gene, CDR1 is LNHDA and CDR2 is SQIVND (reference sequence). The V and J ends lost 7 bases and 0 bases respectively, with 7 bases between them. There are 13 residues in the CDR3. This CDR3 reads CASKSNSNQPQHF. The CDR3 DNA sequence: TGTGCCAGTAAGAGTAATAGCAATCAGCCCCAGCATTTT.

The chain couples TRBV12-5 to TRBJ2-2; D remains unclear. The CDR3 is 13 amino acids. The V end lost 6 bases, the J end lost 1 base, and 6 bases lay between the germline ends. Looked up from germline, CDR1 is LGHNT and CDR2 is FRNRAP. For the CDR3, the DNA is TGTGCTAGTGGGTATGGGAACACCGGGGAGCTGTTTTTT. It yields the protein CASGYGNTGELFF.

V usage is TRBV9 and J usage is TRBJ2-3; D not resolved. Trimming removed 2 bases at V and 4 bases at J, with 11 bases between. Looked up from germline, CDR1 is SGDLS and CDR2 is YYNGEE. The CDR3 covers 14 residues. This chain's CDR3 is CASSVLVTPDTQYF. The CDR3 nucleotides read TGTGCCAGCAGCGTCCTGGTTACCCCAGATACGCAGTATTTT.

This clone was seen more than once but under ten times. The chain is built from TRBV10-3 and TRBJ1-1, with TRBD1 matching over 9 bases. V trimming: 8 bases; J trimming: 2 bases; junction bases outside the gene matches: 9. The CDR3 spans 15 residues. Germline values: CDR1 ENHRY, CDR2 SYGVKD. Here the CDR3 DNA reads TGTGCCATCCAGGGGGACAGGGCCCCAAACACTGAAGCTTTCTTT. It translates to CAIQGDRAPNTEAFF.

Only a few counts were recorded for this clone. The CDR3 region has the DNA TGTGCCAGCAGTTTATTGGGTTGGAGCTCGGCCGAAGCTTTCTTT. Protein product: CASSLLGWSSAEAFF. This chain links TRBV27 with TRBJ1-1; D gene ambiguous. The ends were cut back, 1 base at V and 8 bases at J, with 17 bases in the middle. The CDR3 is 15 amino acids. CDR1 is MNHEY, CDR2 SMNVEV, per germline (reference sequence).

The J gene is TRBJ1-2, the V gene TRBV2; D perhaps matches TRBD1 (5 bases). V shed 2 bases and J shed 2 bases, with 9 bases lying between them. The length of the CDR3 is 14 residues. CDR1 and CDR2 (germline): SNHLY, FYNNEI. CDR3 DNA sequence: TGTGCCAGCAGTGAATTTCAGGGAAACTATGGCTACACCTTC. This sequence encodes CASSEFQGNYGYTF.

This sequence joins TRBV6-4 and TRBJ2-3, with a possible D match to TRBD2 (6 bases). The V gene lost 2 bases and the J gene lost 0 bases, with 12 bases spanning the gap. There are 16 residues in the CDR3. Germline loops: CDR1 MRHNA, CDR2 SNTAGT. DNA for the CDR3: TGTGCCAGCAGTGACAGGAGGGGAGCTAGCACAGATACGCAGTATTTT. The encoded protein is CASSDRRGASTDTQYF.

The rearrangement joins TRBV28 to TRBJ2-1, with 9 bases aligning to TRBD1. Germline V gives CDR1 MDHEN, CDR2 SYDVKM. The CDR3 length is 16 residues. With V trimmed by 6 bases and J by 3 bases, 9 bases remained unmatched. CDR3 nucleotide sequence: TGTGCCAGCAGCCCCCGGACAGGGGACCACTACAATGAGCAGTTCTTC. Translation gives CASSPRTGDHYNEQFF.

The rearrangement links TRBV13 to TRBJ1-6; D remains unclear. CDR1 PRHDT and CDR2 FYEKMQ come from the germline V gene (reference sequence). Trimming shortened V by 2 bases and J by 5 bases, and 1 base separated the two germline ends. There are 12 residues in the CDR3. CDR3 bases: TGTGCCAGCAGCTTACATAATTCACCCCTCCACTTT. Its protein product is CASSLHNSPLHF.

V and J are TRBV29-1 and TRBJ2-7; 8 nucleotides line up with TRBD2. From germline, CDR1 is SQVTM and CDR2 ANQGSEA. Losses at the gene ends were 7 bases for V and 4 bases for J; bases not matched to a gene: 9. CDR3 size: 13 residues. The CDR3 region is CSADAGGGYEQYF. CDR3 sequence (DNA): TGCAGCGCAGACGCCGGGGGGGGTTACGAGCAGTACTTC.

V usage is TRBV6-1 and J usage is TRBJ1-5; TRBD1 might be the D (5 bases). V was clipped by 3 bases and J by 2 bases, with 17 bases between them. Per the germline V gene, CDR1 is MNHNS and CDR2 is SASEGT. The CDR3 contains 17 residues. The CDR3 DNA reads as TGTGCCAGCAGTGAGTCAGGGAGGTCTTTGGGCAATCAGCCCCAGCATTTT. Translating gives CASSESGRSLGNQPQHF.

A remark on this clone: The same CDR3 also results from other DNA sequences found in this sample. The chain has TRBV5-6 and TRBJ2-3; D is unclear. Germline lookup yields CDR1 SGHDT and CDR2 YYEEEE. Trimming took off 4 bases at V and 1 base at J, with 7 bases between the two ends. The CDR3 consists of 13 residues. In nucleotides, the CDR3 is TGTGCCAGCAGCCCCGACCGCACAGATACGCAGTATTTT. It codes for CASSPDRTDTQYF.

The chain recombines TRBV2 with TRBJ1-6; a weak D match, TRBD1 (6 bases). V was clipped by 9 bases and J by 0 bases, with 12 bases between them. CDR1 is SNHLY, CDR2 FYNNEI, per germline. This CDR3 has 15 amino acids. The CDR3 loop reads CARQGSTSYNSPLHF. CDR3 DNA sequence: TGTGCCAGACAGGGTTCTACCTCCTATAATTCACCCCTCCACTTT.

The chain links TRBV19 to TRBJ1-1; possibly TRBD1 for D (6 bases). The CDR3 consists of 13 residues. V lost 2 bases to trimming and J lost 6 bases, with 10 bases between them. Germline V lookup: CDR1 LNHDA, CDR2 SQIVND (reference sequence). CDR3 protein: CASSITGKAEAFF. The CDR3 nucleotides read TGTGCCAGTAGTATAACAGGGAAGGCTGAAGCTTTCTTT.

This clone was detected a few times. The chain is built from TRBV2 and TRBJ2-1; 8 bases are shared with TRBD1. The trim removed 7 bases at V and 6 bases at J, leaving 8 bases unmatched. This CDR3 contains 14 residues. Germline V gene lookup returns CDR1 SNHLY and CDR2 FYNNEI. Written as DNA, the CDR3 is TGTGCCAGCATAGGGCAGGGGGCCTTCAATGAGCAGTTCTTC. Encoded protein: CASIGQGAFNEQFF.

The V gene is TRBV16, the J gene TRBJ1-5; a possible D gene is TRBD1 (5 bases). The CDR3 covers 14 residues. The V gene lost 5 bases and the J gene lost 4 bases, with 12 bases spanning the gap. CDR1 and CDR2 from the germline V gene are KGHSY and FQNENV. CDR3 in amino acids: CASSITGLNQPQHF. Written as DNA, the CDR3 is TGTGCCAGCAGCATTACAGGCCTGAATCAGCCCCAGCATTTT.

This chain uses TRBV3-1 (or the pseudogene TRBV3-2) with TRBJ2-6, with TRBD2 matching over 12 bases. Germline lookup yields CDR1 LGHDT and CDR2 YNNKEL (reference sequence). J gave up 0 bases and V 4 bases, and 7 bases lay outside the gene matches. The CDR3 length is 19 residues. The CDR3 coding sequence is TGTGCCAGCAGCCCACGGACTAGCGGGGTAAACTCTGGGGCCAACGTCCTGACTTTC. The encoded protein is CASSPRTSGVNSGANVLTF.

V and J are TRBV6-5 and TRBJ1-2; D remains unclear. The CDR3 is made up of 13 amino acids. The germline CDR1 and CDR2 sequences are MNHEY and SVGAGI. The V end lost 5 bases, the J end lost 8 bases, and 15 bases lay between the germline ends. The CDR3 protein is CASSMEALGGYTF. Written as DNA, the CDR3 is TGTGCCAGCAGTATGGAAGCGCTCGGGGGCTACACCTTC.

This chain connects TRBV11-3 to TRBJ2-1, with 8 positions matching TRBD2. This CDR3 is built from 14 residues. Germline CDR1 is SGHNT and CDR2 is YENEEA. Germline trimming cut 5 bases from V and 10 bases from J; bases unmatched to any gene: 10. The CDR3 sequence: CASSPRLAGPEQFF. The DNA of the CDR3 is TGTGCCAGCAGCCCCCGGTTAGCGGGGCCCGAGCAGTTCTTC.

This clone has just a few counts. The chain uses TRBV10-2 and TRBJ2-7, with 10 bases aligning to TRBD1. CDR1 is WSHSY and CDR2 is SAAADI in the germline V gene. The junction had 8 bases not matched to a gene; V was cut back by 7 bases and J by 2 bases. This CDR3 comprises 15 residues. The CDR3 spells CASKPRDRGTYEQYF. DNA of the CDR3: TGCGCCAGCAAACCTAGGGACAGGGGAACCTACGAGCAGTACTTC.

This clone has a single count. This sequence joins TRBV7-9 and TRBJ2-7, with TRBD1 matching over 8 bases. This CDR3 spans 13 amino acids. V lost 4 bases to trimming and J lost 7 bases; unmatched junction nucleotides: 6. Germline CDR1 SEHNR, CDR2 FQNEAQ (reference sequence). CDR3 DNA sequence: TGTGCCAGCAGCTGGACAGGGAGAGGGGAGCAGTACTTC. As protein: CASSWTGRGEQYF.

This clone was counted only a few times. The genes are TRBV29-1 and TRBJ1-5, with a tentative D call TRBD1 (6 bases). From germline, CDR1 is SQVTM and CDR2 ANQGSEA. Deletions cut 7 bases from V and 1 base from J, with 8 bases between. This CDR3 spans 12 amino acids. CDR3 residues: CSAGQSNQPQHF. The CDR3 DNA is TGCAGCGCAGGACAGAGCAATCAGCCCCAGCATTTT. Looking up the rest from reference TRBV29-1 and TRBJ1-5 gives the full variable domain: SAVISQKPSRDICQRGTSLTIQCQVDSQVTMMFWYRQQPGQSLTLIATANQGSEATYESGFVIDKFPISRPNLTFSTLTVSNMSPEDSSIYLCSAGQSNQPQHFGDGTRLSIL.

This clone has more than one count but fewer than ten. The CDR3 DNA reads TGTGCCAGCAGATCAGGGGGCAACTATGGCTACACCTTC. It encodes CASRSGGNYGYTF. This chain connects TRBV6-5 to TRBJ1-2; 8 positions match TRBD1. The CDR3 sequence is 13 residues long. Germline trimming cut 6 bases from V and 2 bases from J; bases unmatched to any gene: 2. CDR1 and CDR2 (germline): MNHEY, SVGAGI.

V usage is TRBV12-5 and J usage is TRBJ2-5; D not resolved. Trimming cost V 6 bases and J 4 bases, with 6 bases left between them. The CDR3 is 11 amino acids. The germline V gene has CDR1 LGHNT and CDR2 FRNRAP. The chain's CDR3 is CASGTSETQYF. CDR3 in DNA: TGTGCTAGTGGGACATCAGAGACCCAGTACTTC.

The genes are TRBV19 and TRBJ1-5; the D is unclear. The V and J ends lost 5 bases and 0 bases respectively, with 11 bases between them. Germline-derived CDR1 and CDR2 are LNHDA and SQIVND (reference sequence). The CDR3 runs 15 residues. CDR3 DNA: TGTGCCAGTAGTTACCGGGTAGGTAGCAATCAGCCCCAGCATTTT. The encoded protein is CASSYRVGSNQPQHF.